What follows is one T cell receptor beta chain and its context. What it binds is not known. The germline gives CDR1 SEHNR, CDR2 FQNEAQ (reference sequence). V lost 5 bases, J lost 6 bases, and 12 bases stayed unmatched. This CDR3 spans 16 amino acids. 13 Jbeta primers and 60 Vbeta primers were used for the PCR. Sequenced by immunoSEQ multiplex PCR; TCRdb stores in-frame clones only, minus some. The table lists 100,000 to 150,000 clones, more than 70% of them singletons, with about 1% in the top ten. The entry originates in a study of cytomegalovirus exposure and HLA in healthy donors. The wider study: Clustering assigned around 77% of the 350 to 450 genotyped donors to the Caucasian-associated ancestry cluster.

Findings and limits, study-wide: There were a few CMV-associated chains whose specificity for CMV antigens was confirmed in vitro. Later on, analysis showed that most CMV-associated TCR beta chains appeared to be HLA-restricted.

The rearrangement joins TRBV7-9 to TRBJ1-2, with 10 bases aligning to TRBD1. Sequencing used PBMCs. The clonotype comes from a woman aged 60-75 years in good health and CMV-seronegative. The CDR3: CASSLAAWTGGHGYTF. The CDR3 DNA reads TGTGCCAGCAGCCTCGCGGCTTGGACAGGGGGGCATGGCTACACCTTC.